The next 29 T cell receptor beta chains were all read from a single sample in a study of shared clonotypes between healthy human individuals. TCRdb's table, derived via immunoSEQ multiplex PCR, lists solely in-frame clones and lacks some. The sample yields 2,100,000 or so clones, around 95% seen once. The sample comprised naive CD4+ T cells sorted from blood. This sample's subset: CD45RA+ positively selected. All receptors derive from a man aged 18 to 29 in good health.

This chain joins TRBV7-2 and TRBJ2-3; the D is unclear. Germline V lookup: CDR1 SGHTA, CDR2 FQGNSA. Trimming cost V 1 base and J 3 bases, with 5 bases left between them. The CDR3 covers 13 residues. CDR3 sequence: CASSLDVTDTQYF. The CDR3 DNA follows: TGTGCCAGCAGCTTAGATGTAACAGATACGCAGTATTTT. Supplemented by reference TRBV7-2 and TRBJ2-3, the full variable domain reads GAGVSQSPSNKVTEKGKDVELRCDPISGHTALYWYRQSLGQGLEFLIYFQGNSAPDKSGLPSDRFSAERTGGSVSTLTIQRTQQEDSAVYLCASSLDVTDTQYFGPGTRLTVL.

The chain couples TRBV2 to TRBJ1-6; 8 bases fit TRBD1. The CDR3 is 14 residues long. The germline V gene has CDR1 SNHLY and CDR2 FYNNEI. With V trimmed by 3 bases and J by 10 bases, 5 bases remained unmatched. CDR3 nucleotide sequence: TGTGCCAGCAGTGAGGGGACAGGCACCTCACCCCTCCACTTT. The encoded protein is CASSEGTGTSPLHF.

Worth noting for this clone: Other nucleotide sequences from this sample produce the same CDR3. This chain uses TRBV5-1 with TRBJ2-7; D gene ambiguous. The CDR3 has 13 amino acids. The V end was cut by 1 base, the J end by 2 bases, with 7 bases between. The V gene's germline CDR1 is SGHRS and CDR2 YFSETQ. This CDR3 is CASSLTSPYEQYF. The CDR3 DNA reads as TGCGCCAGCAGCTTGACGTCCCCCTACGAGCAGTACTTC.

This clone was seen more than once but under ten times. This sample includes further DNA sequences coding for the same CDR3. This chain joins TRBV11-2 and TRBJ2-7; TRBD1 agrees at 7 bases. V lost 1 base, J lost 2 bases, and 2 bases stayed unmatched. Germline V CDR1 and CDR2: SGHAT, FQNNGV. The CDR3 length is 14 residues. CDR3 in amino acids: CASSLGQGAYEQYF. CDR3 bases: TGTGCCAGCAGCTTAGGGCAGGGGGCCTACGAGCAGTACTTC.

The V and J genes are TRBV7-9 and TRBJ2-5, with D perhaps TRBD1 or TRBD2 (5 bases each). With 0 bases removed from V and 2 bases from J, the gap between germline ends came to 10 bases. The CDR3 totals 15 residues. The germline V gene encodes CDR1 SEHNR and CDR2 FQNEAQ (reference sequence). This CDR3 reads CASSLATGLQETQYF. The CDR3 region has the DNA TGTGCCAGCAGCTTAGCTACGGGGCTTCAAGAGACCCAGTACTTC.

The CDR3 is CASSPPGRLASQETQYF. In DNA form, the CDR3 reads TGTGCCAGCTCACCACCAGGTCGGCTAGCGTCCCAAGAGACCCAGTACTTC. The chain joins TRBV18 to TRBJ2-5; D perhaps matches TRBD2 (6 bases). V shed 0 bases and J shed 1 base, with 15 bases lying between them. The germline V gene encodes CDR1 KGHSH and CDR2 LQKENI. CDR3 size: 17 residues.

The chain recombines TRBV5-4 with TRBJ1-1; 9 bases map to TRBD1. There are 13 residues in the CDR3. The V segment lost 5 bases and the J segment 5 bases; nucleotides outside the gene matches: 4. The germline V gene encodes CDR1 SGHNT and CDR2 YYREEE (reference sequence). For the CDR3, the DNA is TGTGCCAGCAGAGAAGGACAGGGGACTGAAGCTTTCTTT. Translated, it gives CASREGQGTEAFF.

The chain links TRBV15 to TRBJ2-7, with 8 nucleotides matching TRBD1. This CDR3 is built from 17 residues. The J segment lost 7 bases and the V segment lost 1 base, leaving 15 bases of the junction unmatched. Germline CDR1 is LNHNV and CDR2 is YYDKDF (reference sequence). DNA for the CDR3: TGTGCCACCAGCAGAGGGGTTTACGGACAGGGATTGTGGGAGCAGTACTTC. As protein: CATSRGVYGQGLWEQYF.

For this clone: Other DNA sequences of this sample code for an identical CDR3. The gene calls are TRBV27 and TRBJ1-1; no reliable D call. Germline V lookup: CDR1 MNHEY, CDR2 SMNVEV (reference sequence). The ends were cut back, 6 bases at V and 1 base at J, with 9 bases in the middle. There are 13 residues in the CDR3. DNA of the CDR3: TGTGCCAGCAGCCCGACGAGGAACACTGAAGCTTTCTTT. Its protein is CASSPTRNTEAFF.

V gene TRBV5-6 combines with J gene TRBJ2-7, with TRBD2 matching 9 bases. There are 16 residues in the CDR3. V lost 1 base to trimming and J lost 2 bases; unmatched junction nucleotides: 7. Germline CDR1 and CDR2: SGHDT and YYEEEE. DNA for the CDR3: TGTGCCAGCAGCTTGCCTAGCGGGGAATTCCCCTACGAGCAGTACTTC. It yields the protein CASSLPSGEFPYEQYF. Full variable domain (rest looked up from reference TRBV5-6 and TRBJ2-7): DAGVTQSPTHLIKTRGQQVTLRCSPKSGHDTVSWYQQALGQGPQFIFQYYEEEERQRGNFPDRFSGHQFPNYSSELNVNALLLGDSALYLCASSLPSGEFPYEQYFGPGTRLTVT.

This clone was observed a handful of times. J is TRBJ2-7 and V is TRBV7-2, with 12 bases matching TRBD2. The CDR3 spans 15 residues. Germline V gene data show CDR1 as SGHTA and CDR2 as FQGNSA. J was trimmed by 0 bases and V by 5 bases; bases with no gene match: 2. CDR3 region: CASSTTSGSSYEQYF. The DNA for the CDR3 is TGTGCCAGCAGCACGACTAGCGGGAGCTCCTACGAGCAGTACTTC.

The gene calls are TRBV27 and TRBJ2-7; TRBD2 matches 9 bases. V was pared by 2 bases and J by 3 bases, with 2 bases of the junction left unmatched. The CDR3 spans 14 residues. Germline-derived CDR1 and CDR2 are MNHEY and SMNVEV (reference sequence). Here the CDR3 DNA reads TGTGCCAGCAGTTTAGCGGGAGGGTTCTACGAGCAGTACTTC. Amino acid sequence: CASSLAGGFYEQYF.

To note about this clone: At the DNA level, this CDR3 is encoded by other sequences in the same sample as well. The V and J genes are TRBV2 and TRBJ1-2; D is ambiguous. V lost 2 bases, J lost 2 bases, and 6 bases lay in between. CDR1 and CDR2 (germline): SNHLY, FYNNEI. The CDR3 has 13 amino acids. CDR3 loop: CASSERANYGYTF. The CDR3 DNA is TGTGCCAGCAGTGAAAGGGCCAACTATGGCTACACCTTC.

V usage is TRBV5-1 and J usage is TRBJ1-1; a possible D gene is TRBD1 (6 bases). Per the germline V gene, CDR1 is SGHRS and CDR2 is YFSETQ. V lost 4 bases to trimming and J lost 0 bases, with 19 bases between them. The CDR3 consists of 17 residues. In DNA form, the CDR3 reads TGCGCCAGCAGCCCAACCCCAGGGGTTGCCATGAACACTGAAGCTTTCTTT. Its protein is CASSPTPGVAMNTEAFF.

The V gene is TRBV5-6, the J gene TRBJ2-6; 8 bases map to TRBD1. CDR3 size: 19 residues. In germline, CDR1 is SGHDT, CDR2 YYEEEE. V lost 0 bases and J lost 0; bases outside the gene matches: 8. In nucleotides, the CDR3 is TGTGCCAGCAGCTTGGGGACAGGGCAGGGTTTCTCTGGGGCCAACGTCCTGACTTTC. Protein: CASSLGTGQGFSGANVLTF. The whole variable domain, filled in from reference TRBV5-6 and TRBJ2-6, reads DAGVTQSPTHLIKTRGQQVTLRCSPKSGHDTVSWYQQALGQGPQFIFQYYEEEERQRGNFPDRFSGHQFPNYSSELNVNALLLGDSALYLCASSLGTGQGFSGANVLTFGAGSRLTVL.

J is TRBJ2-6 and V is TRBV11-3; D not certain. Trimming pared 0 bases from V and 2 bases from J, leaving 8 bases between. Germline lookup yields CDR1 SGHNT and CDR2 YENEEA. The CDR3 has 16 amino acids. The CDR3 protein is CASSLEGTPGANVLTF. In DNA, the CDR3 is TGTGCCAGCAGCTTAGAGGGAACGCCTGGGGCCAACGTCCTGACTTTC.

The rearrangement links TRBV29-1 to TRBJ2-5; 7 positions match TRBD1. CDR1 is SQVTM, CDR2 ANQGSEA, per germline. CDR3 length: 12 amino acids. Trimming at V came to 5 bases and at J to 4 bases, leaving 4 bases not matched to a gene. The CDR3 coding sequence is TGCAGCGTTCAGACAGGGTTAGAGACCCAGTACTTC. Its protein is CSVQTGLETQYF.

The chain uses TRBV20-1 and TRBJ2-3; 8 nucleotides align to TRBD2. Trimming removed 6 bases from V and 6 bases from J; junction bases left unmatched: 2. The V gene's germline CDR1 is DFQATT and CDR2 SNEGSKA (reference sequence). This CDR3 contains 11 residues. CDR3 DNA: TGCAGTGCCGGGGGGGACGATACGCAGTATTTT. It yields the protein CSAGGDDTQYF.

As concerns this clone: An end of the junction does not agree with germline; a read error may underlie this. The rearrangement joins TRBV6-5 to TRBJ1-4; D perhaps matches TRBD1 (6 bases). The CDR3 extends over 14 amino acids. CDR1 and CDR2 (germline): MNHEY, SVGAGI. As DNA, the CDR3 is TGTGCCAGCAATCAACCCCCCCGGACAGAACCCATGCTTTTT. This codes for CASNQPPRTEPMLF.

The V gene is TRBV11-2, the J gene TRBJ2-3; no clear D gene. Germline V gives CDR1 SGHAT, CDR2 FQNNGV. The CDR3 length is 14 residues. The V end lost 0 bases, the J end lost 2 bases, and 6 bases lay between the germline ends. CDR3 sequence (DNA): TGTGCCAGCAGCTTAGATGGATACACAGATACGCAGTATTTT. Encoded protein: CASSLDGYTDTQYF.

The chain is built from TRBV18 and TRBJ1-2; D unclear. V was cut by 2 bases and J by 7 bases, with 11 bases left in between. Looked up from germline, CDR1 is KGHSH and CDR2 is LQKENI. The CDR3 loop spans 13 amino acids. CDR3 residues: CASSPGTGTGYTF. CDR3 sequence (DNA): TGTGCCAGCTCACCAGGAACGGGTACTGGCTACACCTTC.

The chain links TRBV7-9 to TRBJ2-5, with D uncertain. Germline V gene lookup returns CDR1 SEHNR and CDR2 FQNEAQ (reference sequence). The V end was cut by 5 bases, the J end by 7 bases, with 14 bases between. The CDR3 is made up of 13 amino acids. The CDR3 spells CASSTREPGTQYF. The DNA of the CDR3 is TGTGCCAGCAGCACCCGTGAGCCGGGGACCCAGTACTTC.

V is TRBV18 and J is TRBJ2-1; 7 nucleotides align to TRBD1. Germline V gives CDR1 KGHSH, CDR2 LQKENI. CDR3 size: 15 residues. The trim removed 3 bases at V and 5 bases at J, leaving 7 bases unmatched. In DNA form, the CDR3 reads TGTGCCAGCTCACCTCGGCAGGGGGACCACAATGAGCAGTTCTTC. This codes for CASSPRQGDHNEQFF.

The chain uses TRBV7-2 and TRBJ2-7; 12 positions agree with TRBD1. CDR1 and CDR2 from the germline V gene are SGHTA and FQGNSA. CDR3 size: 15 residues. The V and J ends lost 3 bases and 6 bases, in that order; junction bases with no gene match: 6. CDR3 protein: CASSFPGQGAREQYF. In DNA, the CDR3 is TGTGCCAGCAGCTTCCCGGGACAGGGGGCTCGCGAGCAGTACTTC. Combining the CDR3 with reference TRBV7-2 and TRBJ2-7 gives the whole variable domain GAGVSQSPSNKVTEKGKDVELRCDPISGHTALYWYRQSLGQGLEFLIYFQGNSAPDKSGLPSDRFSAERTGGSVSTLTIQRTQQEDSAVYLCASSFPGQGAREQYFGPGTRLTVT.

The chain links TRBV18 to TRBJ2-1; possible D gene TRBD2, 5 bases. This CDR3 has 17 residues. V lost 0 bases, J lost 10 bases, and 22 bases lay in between. Looked up from germline, CDR1 is KGHSH and CDR2 is LQKENI. CDR3 protein: CASSPPMSGTGSGEQFF. The CDR3 coding sequence is TGTGCCAGCTCACCACCGATGAGCGGTACCGGATCGGGCGAGCAGTTCTTC.

A remark on this clone: This CDR3 is also generated by other DNA sequences in the sample. The chain joins TRBV6-1 to TRBJ1-1; D is ambiguous. Germline V CDR1 and CDR2: MNHNS, SASEGT. This CDR3 spans 13 amino acids. V lost 4 bases and J 0 bases, leaving 6 bases between the germline ends. The CDR3 DNA sequence: TGTGCCAGCAGTGGTGTCCTGAACACTGAAGCTTTCTTT. The encoded protein is CASSGVLNTEAFF.

The chain combines TRBV9 with TRBJ1-1; 9 bases map to TRBD1. V lost 3 bases to trimming and J lost 3 bases; unmatched junction nucleotides: 9. The CDR3 consists of 16 residues. In germline, CDR1 is SGDLS, CDR2 YYNGEE. In DNA, the CDR3 is TGTGCCAGCAGCGCGGGGACAGGGCTTGGGCACACTGAAGCTTTCTTT. Amino acids: CASSAGTGLGHTEAFF.

The chain recombines TRBV20-1 with TRBJ1-1, with unresolved D. Trimming pared 1 base from V and 8 bases from J, leaving 8 bases between. The CDR3 length is 11 residues. In germline, CDR1 is DFQATT, CDR2 SNEGSKA (reference sequence). CDR3 in amino acids: CSARGVREAFF. The CDR3 coding sequence is TGCAGTGCTAGAGGGGTTCGGGAAGCTTTCTTT.

V is TRBV27 and J is TRBJ2-5; D possibly matches TRBD1 or TRBD2 (5 bases each). The CDR3 spans 16 residues. Germline lookup yields CDR1 MNHEY and CDR2 SMNVEV (reference sequence). Trimming removed 4 bases from V and 4 bases from J, with 19 bases in between. This CDR3 is CASSSQGAPGVETQYF. The CDR3, as DNA: TGTGCCAGCAGTTCCCAAGGGGCTCCCGGGGTAGAGACCCAGTACTTC.